These T cell receptor beta chains were read from a single sample in a study of cytomegalovirus exposure and HLA in healthy donors. Assay: immunoSEQ multiplex PCR; the TCRdb copy retains only in-frame clones and omits some. This listing includes 150,000 to 250,000 clones. The sample was PBMCs. The receptor source for this set is a boy younger than 18 in good health and CMV-seronegative. CDR3s include the opening cysteine and the closing phenylalanine or tryptophan. The D gene is left open where the match is weak.

>TRBJ1-4|13|-|TRBV6-5
TGTGCCACCTCGGGAAATCCCAATGAAAAACTGTTTTTT
CATSGNPNEKLFF
>TRBJ2-6|19|TRBD2|TRBV2
TGTGCCAGTTCCATAAGTCTAGCGGGGGGGACGGGAGGGGCCAACGTCCTGACTTTC
CASSISLAGGTGGANVLTF
>TRBJ2-7|12|-|TRBV19
TGTGCCAGTAGTATAGAGAACGGCGAGCAGTACTTC
CASSIENGEQYF
>TRBJ2-7|18|TRBD2|TRBV2
TGTGCCAGCAGCACCACGAGACTAGCGGGGGCCCCTTCCTACGAGCAGTACTTC
CASSTTRLAGAPSYEQYF
>TRBJ2-7|13|TRBD1|TRBV5-1
TGCGCCAGCGGCCGACAGGGGGCCTACGAGCAGTACTTC
CASGRQGAYEQYF
>TRBJ2-2|16|TRBD1|TRBV11-2
TGTGCCAGCAGCCGGACGGGACAGGGGAACACCGGGGAGCTGTTTTTT
CASSRTGQGNTGELFF
>TRBJ1-2|17|TRBD1|TRBV5-1
TGCGCCAGCAGCCCAGGACAGGGAGTAATACGAGACTATGGCTACACCTTC
CASSPGQGVIRDYGYTF
>TRBJ1-1|13|-|TRBV30
TGTGCCTGGCAAGAGGGTCTTGGCACTGAAGCTTTCTTT
CAWQEGLGTEAFF
>TRBJ1-2|13|TRBD1|TRBV18
TGTGCCAGCTCACAACGACAGGGGGATGGCTACACCTTC
CASSQRQGDGYTF
>TRBJ1-6|15|-|TRBV7-2
TGTGCCAGCAGCTTATCGGGTGGGGCCGATTCACCCCTCCACTTT
CASSLSGGADSPLHF
>TRBJ1-1|14|-|TRBV30
TGTGCCTGGAGTGTCAACAGCTTGAACACTGAAGCTTTCTTT
CAWSVNSLNTEAFF
>TRBJ1-2|17|-|TRBV7-2
TGTGCCAGCAGCTTAGCGCAGGGAGGTTTAGCTAACTATGGCTACACCTTC
CASSLAQGGLANYGYTF
>TRBJ1-1|17|-|TRBV5-8
TGTGCCAGCAGCGCGGGGAGATTTAGGGGAACTGACACTGGAGCTTTCTTT
CASSAGRFRGTDTGAFF
>TRBJ2-5|13|TRBD1|TRBV6-5
TGTGCCAGCAGTGCACGGGACAGAGAGACCCAGTACTTC
CASSARDRETQYF
>TRBJ1-6|15|TRBD1|TRBV5-4
TGTGCCAGCAGCTTACAGGGGGCGAATTATTCACCCCTCCACTTT
CASSLQGANYSPLHF
>TRBJ2-1|12|TRBD2|TRBV29-1
TGCAGCGTTGGGCGGGGGGGCAATGAGCAGTTCTTC
CSVGRGGNEQFF
>TRBJ2-3|16|TRBD2|TRBV7-6
TGTGCCAGCAGCTTAGCTAGCGGGGGGGCAACAGATACGCAGTATTTT
CASSLASGGATDTQYF
>TRBJ1-2|14|TRBD1|TRBV15
TGTGCCACCAGCCCACAGACAGGGGTAAGGGGCTACACCTTC
CATSPQTGVRGYTF
>TRBJ1-1|15|-|TRBV7-9
TGTGCCAGCAGCTTCCCACAGGGAATGAACACTGAAGCTTTCTTT
CASSFPQGMNTEAFF
>TRBJ2-1|15|TRBD2|TRBV4-1
TGCGCCAGCAGCCAAGGTGTCCCCCGGGGGGATGAGCAGTTCTTC
CASSQGVPRGDEQFF
>TRBJ2-1|14|-|TRBV9
TGTGCCAGCAGCGTCGGTTCCGCCTACAATGAGCAGTTCTTC
CASSVGSAYNEQFF
>TRBJ1-6|16|-|TRBV18
TGTGCCAGCTCACCCCAAGCACCTTACTATAATTCACCCCTCCACTTT
CASSPQAPYYNSPLHF
>TRBJ1-2|17|-|TRBV30
TGTGCCTGGAGCCCCGGGATTCAACTTTCTGATAACTATGGCTACACCTTC
CAWSPGIQLSDNYGYTF
>TRBJ2-1|13|TRBD2|TRBV28
TGTGCCAGCAGTAGGGAAACAGCGGGGGGCGGGTTCTTC
CASSRETAGGGFF
>TRBJ1-2|16|TRBD1|TRBV19
TGTGCCAGTAACGGCCCGGGACAGGGAGCCTACTATGGCTACACCTTC
CASNGPGQGAYYGYTF
>TRBJ2-1|11|-|TRBV6-1
TGTGCCAGCAGTGAGGGGGGGCGAGAGTTCTTC
CASSEGGREFF
>TRBJ1-5|14|-|TRBV30
TGTGCCTGGAGTGTAGGGGCAGTCCGGTGGCCCCAGCATTTT
CAWSVGAVRWPQHF
>TRBJ1-2|16|TRBD1|TRBV28
TGTGCCAGCAGGAAGCCCGGACAGGGTTTGAACTATGGCTACACCTTC
CASRKPGQGLNYGYTF